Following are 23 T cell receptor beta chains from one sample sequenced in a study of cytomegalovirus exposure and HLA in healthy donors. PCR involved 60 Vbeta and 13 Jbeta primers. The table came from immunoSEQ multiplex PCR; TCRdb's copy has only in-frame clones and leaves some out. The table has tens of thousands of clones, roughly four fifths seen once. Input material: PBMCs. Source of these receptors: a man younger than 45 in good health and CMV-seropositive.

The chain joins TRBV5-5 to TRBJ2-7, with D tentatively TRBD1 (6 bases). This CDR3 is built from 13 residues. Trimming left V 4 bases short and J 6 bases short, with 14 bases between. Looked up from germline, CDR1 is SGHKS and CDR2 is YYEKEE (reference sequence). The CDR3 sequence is CASSLGTPFEQYF. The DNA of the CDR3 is TGTGCCAGCAGCCTGGGGACACCCTTCGAGCAGTACTTC.

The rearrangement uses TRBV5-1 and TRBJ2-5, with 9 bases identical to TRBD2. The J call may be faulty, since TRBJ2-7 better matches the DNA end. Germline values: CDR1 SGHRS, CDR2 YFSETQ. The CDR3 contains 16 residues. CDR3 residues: CASSLGQLAGVYEQYF. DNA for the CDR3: TGCGCCAGCAGCTTGGGCCAATTAGCGGGAGTGTACGAGCAGTACTTC.

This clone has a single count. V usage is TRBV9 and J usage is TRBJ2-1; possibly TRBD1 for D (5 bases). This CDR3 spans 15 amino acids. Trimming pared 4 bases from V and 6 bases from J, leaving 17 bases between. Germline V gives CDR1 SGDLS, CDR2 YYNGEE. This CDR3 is CASSLDEVGANEQFF. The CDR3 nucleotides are TGTGCCAGCAGCCTTGACGAGGTAGGGGCCAATGAGCAGTTCTTC.

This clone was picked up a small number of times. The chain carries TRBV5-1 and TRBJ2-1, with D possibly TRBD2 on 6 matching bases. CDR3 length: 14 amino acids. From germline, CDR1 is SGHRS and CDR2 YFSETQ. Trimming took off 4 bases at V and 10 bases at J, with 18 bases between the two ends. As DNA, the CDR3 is TGCGCCAGCAGCATACGGACCCCCCGGGAGGAGCAGTTCTTC. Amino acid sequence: CASSIRTPREEQFF.

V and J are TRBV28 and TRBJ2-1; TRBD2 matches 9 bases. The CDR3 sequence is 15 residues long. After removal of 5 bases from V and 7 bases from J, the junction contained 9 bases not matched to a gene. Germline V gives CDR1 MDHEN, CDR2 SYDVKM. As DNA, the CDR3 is TGTGCCAGCAGTGAGCCTCGCGGGAGGGAGAATGAGCAGTTCTTC. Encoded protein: CASSEPRGRENEQFF.

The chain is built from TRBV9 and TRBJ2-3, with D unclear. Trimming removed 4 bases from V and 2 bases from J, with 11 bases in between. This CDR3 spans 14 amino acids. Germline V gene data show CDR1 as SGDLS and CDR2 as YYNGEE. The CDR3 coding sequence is TGTGCCAGCAGCCCTAGGATGCTCACAGATACGCAGTATTTT. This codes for CASSPRMLTDTQYF.

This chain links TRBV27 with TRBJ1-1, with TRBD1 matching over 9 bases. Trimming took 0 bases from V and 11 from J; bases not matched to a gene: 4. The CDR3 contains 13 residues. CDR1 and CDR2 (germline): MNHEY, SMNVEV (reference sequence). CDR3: CASSLSGTGRAFF. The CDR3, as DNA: TGTGCCAGCAGTTTATCCGGGACAGGGCGTGCTTTCTTT.

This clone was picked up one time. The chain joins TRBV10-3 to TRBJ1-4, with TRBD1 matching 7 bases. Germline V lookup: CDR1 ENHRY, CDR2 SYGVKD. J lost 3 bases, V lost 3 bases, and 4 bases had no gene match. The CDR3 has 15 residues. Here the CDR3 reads CAISDSGGANEKLFF. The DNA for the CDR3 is TGTGCCATCAGTGATTCAGGGGGTGCTAATGAAAAACTGTTTTTT.

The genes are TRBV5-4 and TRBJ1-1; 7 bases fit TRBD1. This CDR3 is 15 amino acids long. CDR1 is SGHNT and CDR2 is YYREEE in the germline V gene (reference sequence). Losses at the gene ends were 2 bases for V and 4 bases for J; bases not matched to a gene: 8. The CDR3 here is CASSFKGAWGTEAFF. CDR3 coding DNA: TGTGCCAGCAGCTTTAAGGGGGCTTGGGGCACTGAAGCTTTCTTT.

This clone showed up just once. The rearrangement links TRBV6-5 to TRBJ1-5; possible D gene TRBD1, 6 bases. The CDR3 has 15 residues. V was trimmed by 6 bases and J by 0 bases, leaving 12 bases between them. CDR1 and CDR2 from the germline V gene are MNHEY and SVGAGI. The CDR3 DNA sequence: TGTGCCAGCAGCCCCCGGACAGCTAGCAATCAGCCCCAGCATTTT. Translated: CASSPRTASNQPQHF.

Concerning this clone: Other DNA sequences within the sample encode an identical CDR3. The CDR3 DNA reads as TGTGCCACCAGCAGAGAAGACAGGAGCAATCAGCCCCAGCATTTT. Amino acid sequence: CATSREDRSNQPQHF. This chain links TRBV15 with TRBJ1-5, with TRBD1 as a possible D gene (6 bases). The germline gives CDR1 LNHNV, CDR2 YYDKDF (reference sequence). Trimming cost V 0 bases and J 1 base, with 7 bases left between them. The CDR3 is 15 amino acids.

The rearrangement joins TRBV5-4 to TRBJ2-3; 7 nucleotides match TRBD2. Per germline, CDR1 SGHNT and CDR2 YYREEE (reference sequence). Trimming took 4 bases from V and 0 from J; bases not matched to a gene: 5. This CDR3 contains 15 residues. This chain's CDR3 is CASSPSGPSTDTQYF. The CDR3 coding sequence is TGTGCCAGCAGCCCTAGCGGACCTAGCACAGATACGCAGTATTTT.

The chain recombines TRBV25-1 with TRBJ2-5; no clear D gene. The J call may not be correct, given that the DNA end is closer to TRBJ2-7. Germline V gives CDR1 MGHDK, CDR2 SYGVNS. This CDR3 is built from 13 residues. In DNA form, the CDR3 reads TGTGCCAGCAGTGAGGGCAGCTCCTACGAGCAGTACTTC. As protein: CASSEGSSYEQYF.

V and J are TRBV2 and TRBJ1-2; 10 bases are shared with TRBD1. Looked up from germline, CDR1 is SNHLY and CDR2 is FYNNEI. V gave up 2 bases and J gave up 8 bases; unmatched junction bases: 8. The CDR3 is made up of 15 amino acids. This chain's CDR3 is CASSESDRGQKGYTF. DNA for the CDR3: TGTGCCAGCAGTGAATCTGACAGGGGGCAGAAAGGCTACACCTTC.

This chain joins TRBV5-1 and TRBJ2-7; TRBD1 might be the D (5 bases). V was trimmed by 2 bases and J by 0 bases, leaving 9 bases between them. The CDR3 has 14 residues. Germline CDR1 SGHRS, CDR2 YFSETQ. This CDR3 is CASSFQGLSYEQYF. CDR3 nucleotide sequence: TGCGCCAGCAGCTTCCAGGGTCTCTCCTACGAGCAGTACTTC.

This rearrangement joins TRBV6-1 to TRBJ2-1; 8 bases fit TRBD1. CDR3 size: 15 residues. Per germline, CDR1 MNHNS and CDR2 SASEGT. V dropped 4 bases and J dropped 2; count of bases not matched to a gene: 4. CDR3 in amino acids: CASSVGRGPYNEQFF. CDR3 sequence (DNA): TGTGCCAGCAGTGTGGGCAGGGGGCCCTACAATGAGCAGTTCTTC.

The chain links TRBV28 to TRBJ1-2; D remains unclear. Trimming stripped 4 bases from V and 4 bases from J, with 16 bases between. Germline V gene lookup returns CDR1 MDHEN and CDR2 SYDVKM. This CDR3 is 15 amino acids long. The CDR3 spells CASSSATESGYGYTF. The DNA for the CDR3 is TGTGCCAGCAGTTCTGCGACGGAGTCGGGCTATGGCTACACCTTC.

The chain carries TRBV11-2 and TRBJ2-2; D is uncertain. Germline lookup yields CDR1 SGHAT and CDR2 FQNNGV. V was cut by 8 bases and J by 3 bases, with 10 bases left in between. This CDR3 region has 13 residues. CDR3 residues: CASRRLDTGELFF. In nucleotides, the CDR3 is TGTGCCAGCCGGCGGCTGGACACCGGGGAGCTGTTTTTT. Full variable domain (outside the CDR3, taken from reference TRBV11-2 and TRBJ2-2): EAGVAQSPRYKIIEKRQSVAFWCNPISGHATLYWYQQILGQGPKLLIQFQNNGVVDDSQLPKDRFSAERLKGVDSTLKIQPAKLEDSAVYLCASRRLDTGELFFGEGSRLTVL.

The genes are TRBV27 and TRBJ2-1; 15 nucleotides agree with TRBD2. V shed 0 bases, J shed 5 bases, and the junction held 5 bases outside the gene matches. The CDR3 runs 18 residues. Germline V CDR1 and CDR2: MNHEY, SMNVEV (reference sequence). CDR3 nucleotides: TGTGCCAGCAGTTTATCGCGGACTAGCGGGAGGGCCCACAATGAGCAGTTCTTC. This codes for CASSLSRTSGRAHNEQFF.

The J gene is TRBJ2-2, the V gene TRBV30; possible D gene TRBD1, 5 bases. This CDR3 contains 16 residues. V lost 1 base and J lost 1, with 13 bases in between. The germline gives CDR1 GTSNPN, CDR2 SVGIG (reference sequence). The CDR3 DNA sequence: TGTGCCTGGAGTGCGGGTGGGGCAGGGAACACCGGGGAGCTGTTTTTT. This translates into CAWSAGGAGNTGELFF. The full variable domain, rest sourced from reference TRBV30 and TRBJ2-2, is SQTIHQWPATLVQPVGSPLSLECTVEGTSNPNLYWYRQAAGRGLQLLFYSVGIGQISSEVPQNLSASRPQDRQFILSSKKLLLSDSGFYLCAWSAGGAGNTGELFFGEGSRLTVL.

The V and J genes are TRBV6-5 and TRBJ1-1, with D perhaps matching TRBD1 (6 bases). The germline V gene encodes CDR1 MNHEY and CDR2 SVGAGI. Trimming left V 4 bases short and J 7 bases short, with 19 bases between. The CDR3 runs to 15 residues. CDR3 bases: TGTGCCAGCAGTTCCCGGGACACCCGTGTAGGTGAAGCTTTCTTT. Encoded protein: CASSSRDTRVGEAFF.

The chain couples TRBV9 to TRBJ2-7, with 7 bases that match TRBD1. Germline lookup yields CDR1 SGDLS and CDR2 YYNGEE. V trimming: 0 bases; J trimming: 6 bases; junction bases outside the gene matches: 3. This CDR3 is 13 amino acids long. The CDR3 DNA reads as TGTGCCAGCAGCGTAGAAGGGGGCGCCGAGCAGTACTTC. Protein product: CASSVEGGAEQYF.

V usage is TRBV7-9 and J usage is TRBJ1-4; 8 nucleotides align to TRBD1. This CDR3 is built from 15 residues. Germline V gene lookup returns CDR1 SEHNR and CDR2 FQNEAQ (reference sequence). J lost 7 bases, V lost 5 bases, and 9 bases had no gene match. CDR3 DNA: TGTGCCAGCAGCACGACAGGGGCCGTATCTGAAAAACTGTTTTTT. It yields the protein CASSTTGAVSEKLFF. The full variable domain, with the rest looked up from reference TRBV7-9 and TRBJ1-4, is DTGVSQNPRHKITKRGQNVTFRCDPISEHNRLYWYRQTLGQGPEFLTYFQNEAQLEKSRLLSDRFSAERPKGSFSTLEIQRTEQGDSAMYLCASSTTGAVSEKLFFGSGTQLSVL.